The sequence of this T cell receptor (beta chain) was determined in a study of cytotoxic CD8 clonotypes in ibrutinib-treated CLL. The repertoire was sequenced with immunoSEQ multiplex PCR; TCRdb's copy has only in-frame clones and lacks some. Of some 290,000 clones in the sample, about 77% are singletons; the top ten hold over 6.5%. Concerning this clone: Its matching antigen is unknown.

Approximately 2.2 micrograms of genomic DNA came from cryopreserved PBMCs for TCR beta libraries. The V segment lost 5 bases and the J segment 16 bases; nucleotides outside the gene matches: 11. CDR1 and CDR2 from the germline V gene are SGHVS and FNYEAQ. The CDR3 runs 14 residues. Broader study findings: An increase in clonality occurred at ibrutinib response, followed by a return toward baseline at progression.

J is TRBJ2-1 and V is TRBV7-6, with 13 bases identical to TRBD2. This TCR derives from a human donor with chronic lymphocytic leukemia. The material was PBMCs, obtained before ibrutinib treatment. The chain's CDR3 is CASSPGLAGPWKFF. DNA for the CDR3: TGTGCCAGCAGCCCGGGACTAGCGGGACCTTGGAAATTCTTC.